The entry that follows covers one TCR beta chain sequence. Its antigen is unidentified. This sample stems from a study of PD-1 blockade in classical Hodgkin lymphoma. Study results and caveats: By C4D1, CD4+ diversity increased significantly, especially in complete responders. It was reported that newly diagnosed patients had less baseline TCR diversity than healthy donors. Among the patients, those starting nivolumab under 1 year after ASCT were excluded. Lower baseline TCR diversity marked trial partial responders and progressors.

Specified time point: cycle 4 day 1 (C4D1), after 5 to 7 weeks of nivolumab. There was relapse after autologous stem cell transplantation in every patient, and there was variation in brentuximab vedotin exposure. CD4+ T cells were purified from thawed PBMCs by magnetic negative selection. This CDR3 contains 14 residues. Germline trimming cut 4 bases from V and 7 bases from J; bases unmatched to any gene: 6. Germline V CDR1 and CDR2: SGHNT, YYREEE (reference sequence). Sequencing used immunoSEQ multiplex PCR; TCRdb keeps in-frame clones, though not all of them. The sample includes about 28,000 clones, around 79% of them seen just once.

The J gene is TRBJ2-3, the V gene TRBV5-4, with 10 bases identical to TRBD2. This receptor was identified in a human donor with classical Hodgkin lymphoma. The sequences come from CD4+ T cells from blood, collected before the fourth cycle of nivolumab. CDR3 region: CASSEAGGRYTQYF. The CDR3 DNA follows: TGTGCCAGCAGCGAAGCGGGGGGGCGGTATACGCAGTATTTT.